This TCR beta chain is drawn from a study of technical replicates of blood from a handful of donors. V was trimmed by 3 bases and J by 4 bases, leaving 6 bases between them. CDR3 length equals 11 residues. CDR1 is DFQATT, CDR2 SNEGSKA, per germline (reference sequence). Libraries were prepared by immunoSEQ multiplex PCR; TCRdb keeps only in-frame clonotypes and omits some of them. The table records about 14,000 clones, approximately 81% of them present only once. The chain combines TRBV20-1 with TRBJ1-1, with no clear D. Material: PBMCs. The receptor's source is a human donor in good health. In nucleotides, the CDR3 is TGCAGTGCTAGGGAGGCCACTGAAGCTTTCTTT. Translated, it gives CSAREATEAFF.